This T cell receptor beta chain was profiled in a study of blood T cell repertoires in COVID-19 (dated by TCRdb to the early 2020s). For the wider study: Collaborator samples came from the United States, Italy and Spain and covered acute and convalescent phases of COVID-19. The prospective study material was composed of cDNA or gDNA derived from T cells, B-cell-depleted T cells, or PBMCs. Deeply sampled blood TCRbeta repertoires from subjects exposed to, actively infected with, or recovered from COVID-19 were included in the dataset. A freely available public database, intended as a resource for researchers studying the immune response to SARS-CoV-2, is where the repertoires were released. Samples came from the ongoing ImmuneRACE study (first 160 participants) plus 1,254 subjects from 6 global collaborators. A de-identified subject ID, COVID-19 status, age in years and sex were almost always included in the sample metadata. Where HLA class I and class II types were available, the types were taken from metadata supplied by the sample provider, not from assay-based typing.

Participants in the prospective study were aged about 18 to 100 years, lived in under 30 United States geographic areas, and enrolled through a virtual design. Cohort assignment in the prospective study relied on participant-reported clinical history from a screening survey and a study questionnaire. In the prospective study, whole blood, serum and a nasopharyngeal or oropharyngeal swab were collected from each participant by mobile phlebotomists. Prospective study participants could optionally give additional blood draws and questionnaires over a roughly 2-month period. Before DNA extraction, blood samples from the prospective study were shipped at room temperature or frozen. As to this clone: Its antigen is not yet known. Per-base quality was not reported, and no clone a single base away is much larger than it.

CDR3 length: 15 amino acids, cysteine to phenylalanine. Only CDR3 DNA is held: 45 bases, read in frame from base 1. The immunoSEQ Assay, a bias-controlled multiplex PCR, was used to amplify TCRbeta CDR3 regions from genomic DNA. As for the authors' bioinformatics: Within the assay, amplification of reference gene primers was used to estimate how many nucleated cells each sample contained. Sequence reads were collapsed and filtered to measure the absolute abundance of every unique TCRbeta CDR3 rearrangement. For each sample, productive Simpson clonality was calculated as the square root of Simpson's diversity index over productive rearrangements. Not all clones reach the TCRdb copy of this immuneACCESS table, which keeps in-frame sequences only. Checked studies attribute under half of the gap to unresolved V genes and leave the rest unexplained. V and J calls and clone size follow that table, whereas D and trimming were derived from the DNA. The sample includes roughly 430,000 clones, with over 75% observed a single time. The ten largest account for approximately 2.1% of the sample.

Broad study findings and their caveats: The amount of clinical and demographic metadata varied by source and participant and was provided uncurated.

The receptor was derived from a woman aged 35 to 49 with acute COVID-19. The V and J segments used are TRBV21-1 and TRBJ1-6; the tabulated D call, TRBD1, remains unverified against the DNA. TRBV21-1 counts as a pseudogene. What was sequenced was PBMCs or T cells enriched from blood (not recorded which). The CDR3 corresponds to CASSVRQYYNSPLHF. The bases are TGTGCCAGCAGCGTTCGACAGTACTATAATTCACCCCTCCACTTT.